This T cell receptor (beta chain) derives from a study of blood T cell repertoires in COVID-19. Study-wide background: In each case, the material was cDNA or gDNA derived from T cells, B-cell-depleted T cells, or PBMCs.

Study processing details: Amplification from reference gene primers served as the basis for estimated nucleated cell counts. Assay used: immunoSEQ multiplex PCR; TCRdb lists only in-frame clones, some missing. Clone size and V and J calls were adopted from that table, with D and trimming inferred from the DNA. This table holds 60,000 to 80,000 clones, approximately 85% found once. The germline V gene has CDR1 SGHAT and CDR2 FQNNGV. The CDR3 runs 14 residues. V lost 4 bases, J lost 2 bases, and 5 bases stayed unmatched. The clonotype comes from a man in his forties or fifties with acute or convalescent COVID-19. Sequenced material: peripheral blood. This chain uses TRBV11-2 with TRBJ2-7, with 7 bases lining up with TRBD1. DNA for the CDR3: TGTGCCAGCAGCTGGTGGGACAGCCCCTACGAGCAGTACTTC. Protein: CASSWWDSPYEQYF.